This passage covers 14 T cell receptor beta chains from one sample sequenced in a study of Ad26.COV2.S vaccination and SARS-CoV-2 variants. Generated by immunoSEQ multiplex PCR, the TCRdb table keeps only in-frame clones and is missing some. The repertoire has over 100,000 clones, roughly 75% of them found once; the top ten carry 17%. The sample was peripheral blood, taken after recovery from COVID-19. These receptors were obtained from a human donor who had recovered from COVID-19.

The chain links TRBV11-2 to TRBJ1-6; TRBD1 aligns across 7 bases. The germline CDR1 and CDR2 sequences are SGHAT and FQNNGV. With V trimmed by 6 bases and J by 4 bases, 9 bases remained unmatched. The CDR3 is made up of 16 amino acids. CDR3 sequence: CASRYNRGLYNSPLHF. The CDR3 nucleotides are TGTGCCAGCAGATATAACAGGGGTTTGTATAATTCACCCCTCCACTTT.

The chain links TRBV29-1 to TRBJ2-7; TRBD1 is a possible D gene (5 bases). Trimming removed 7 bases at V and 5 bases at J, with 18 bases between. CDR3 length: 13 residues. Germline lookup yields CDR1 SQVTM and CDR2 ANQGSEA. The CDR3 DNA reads TGCAGCGCCCAAGCCCAGGGTCGGGACGAGCAGTACTTC. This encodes CSAQAQGRDEQYF.

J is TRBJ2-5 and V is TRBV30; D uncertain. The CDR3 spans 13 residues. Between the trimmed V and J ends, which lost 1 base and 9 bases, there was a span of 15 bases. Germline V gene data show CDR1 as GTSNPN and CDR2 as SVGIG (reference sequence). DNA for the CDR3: TGTGCCTGGAGTGACCAAGGCCGTAGGGCCCAGTACTTC. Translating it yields CAWSDQGRRAQYF.

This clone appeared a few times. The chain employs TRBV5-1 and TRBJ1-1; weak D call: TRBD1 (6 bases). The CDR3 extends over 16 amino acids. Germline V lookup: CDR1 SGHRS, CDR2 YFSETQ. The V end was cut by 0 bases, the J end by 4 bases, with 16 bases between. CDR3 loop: CASSLALGGGSTEAFF. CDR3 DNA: TGCGCCAGCAGCTTGGCGCTGGGGGGCGGAAGCACTGAAGCTTTCTTT. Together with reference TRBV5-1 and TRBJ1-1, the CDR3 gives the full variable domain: KAGVTQTPRYLIKTRGQQVTLSCSPISGHRSVSWYQQTPGQGLQFLFEYFSETQRNKGNFPGRFSGRQFSNSRSEMNVSTLELGDSALYLCASSLALGGGSTEAFFGQGTRLTVV.

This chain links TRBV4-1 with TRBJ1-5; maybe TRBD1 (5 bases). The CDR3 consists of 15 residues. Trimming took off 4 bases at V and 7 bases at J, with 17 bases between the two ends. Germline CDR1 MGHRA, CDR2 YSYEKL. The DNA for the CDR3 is TGCGCCAGCAGCCTCGTACGGGGAGGGGAACAGCCCCAGCATTTT. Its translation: CASSLVRGGEQPQHF.

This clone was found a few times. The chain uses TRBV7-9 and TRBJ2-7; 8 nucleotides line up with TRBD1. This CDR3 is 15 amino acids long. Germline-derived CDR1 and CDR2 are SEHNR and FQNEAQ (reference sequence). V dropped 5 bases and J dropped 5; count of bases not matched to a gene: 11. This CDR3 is CASSEWTGLVNEQYF. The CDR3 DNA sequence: TGTGCCAGCAGCGAATGGACAGGGCTAGTTAACGAGCAGTACTTC.

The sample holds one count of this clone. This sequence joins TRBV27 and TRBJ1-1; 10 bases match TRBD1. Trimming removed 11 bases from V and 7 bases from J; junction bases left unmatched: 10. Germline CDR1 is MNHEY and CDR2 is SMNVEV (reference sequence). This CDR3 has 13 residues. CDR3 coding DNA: TGTGCCTCCGGGAGACAGGGGGCGGGTGAAGCTTTCTTT. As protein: CASGRQGAGEAFF.

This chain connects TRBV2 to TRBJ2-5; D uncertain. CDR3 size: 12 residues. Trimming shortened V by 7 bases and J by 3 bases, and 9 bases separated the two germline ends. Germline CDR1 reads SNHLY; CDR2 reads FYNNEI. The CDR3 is CASTELKETQYF. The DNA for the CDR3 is TGTGCCAGCACCGAACTTAAAGAGACCCAGTACTTC.

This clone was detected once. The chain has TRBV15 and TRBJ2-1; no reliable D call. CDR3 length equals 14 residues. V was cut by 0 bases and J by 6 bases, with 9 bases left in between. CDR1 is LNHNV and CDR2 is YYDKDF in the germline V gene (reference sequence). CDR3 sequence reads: CATSRDNGANEQFF. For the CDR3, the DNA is TGTGCCACCAGCAGAGATAACGGCGCCAATGAGCAGTTCTTC. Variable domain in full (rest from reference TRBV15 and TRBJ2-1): DAMVIQNPRYQVTQFGKPVTLSCSQTLNHNVMYWYQQKSSQAPKLLFHYYDKDFNNEADTPDNFQSRRPNTSFCFLDIRSPGLGDTAMYLCATSRDNGANEQFFGPGTRLTVL.

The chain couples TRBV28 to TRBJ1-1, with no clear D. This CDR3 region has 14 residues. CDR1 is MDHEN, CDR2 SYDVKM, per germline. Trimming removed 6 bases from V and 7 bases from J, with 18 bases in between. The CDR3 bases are TGTGCCAGCAGCTCCCCCGCAACCACCGATGAAGCTTTCTTT. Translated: CASSSPATTDEAFF.

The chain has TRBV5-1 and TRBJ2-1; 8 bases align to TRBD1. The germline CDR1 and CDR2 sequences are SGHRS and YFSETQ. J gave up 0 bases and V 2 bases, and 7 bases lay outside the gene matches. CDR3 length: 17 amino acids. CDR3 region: CASSFPTGGSSYNEQFF. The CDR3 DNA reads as TGCGCCAGCAGCTTCCCCACAGGGGGAAGCTCCTACAATGAGCAGTTCTTC.

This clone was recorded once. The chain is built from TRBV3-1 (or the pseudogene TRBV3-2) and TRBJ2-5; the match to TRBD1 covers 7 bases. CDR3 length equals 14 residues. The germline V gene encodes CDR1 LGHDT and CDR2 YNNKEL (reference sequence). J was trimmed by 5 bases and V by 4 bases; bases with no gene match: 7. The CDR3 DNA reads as TGTGCCAGCAGCCTTAACAGGGGTCGGGAGACCCAGTACTTC. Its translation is CASSLNRGRETQYF.

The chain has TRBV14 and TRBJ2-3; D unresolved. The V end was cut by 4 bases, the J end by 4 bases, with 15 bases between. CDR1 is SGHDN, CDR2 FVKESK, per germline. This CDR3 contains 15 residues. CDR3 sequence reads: CASSPIEGFSDTQYF. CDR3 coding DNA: TGTGCCAGCAGCCCCATTGAAGGGTTCTCAGATACGCAGTATTTT.

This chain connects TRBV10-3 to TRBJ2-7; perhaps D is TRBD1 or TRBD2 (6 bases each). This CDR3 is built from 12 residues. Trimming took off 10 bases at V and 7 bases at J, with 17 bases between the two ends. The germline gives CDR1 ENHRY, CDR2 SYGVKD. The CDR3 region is CASATGAGEQYF. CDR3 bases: TGTGCCAGCGCAACGGGGGCGGGTGAGCAGTACTTC.